The rows below give T cell receptor beta chains drawn from one sample of a study of T cell responses to AZD1222 COVID-19 vaccine. The table came from immunoSEQ multiplex PCR; TCRdb's copy has only in-frame clones and leaves some out. Of 150,000 to 200,000 clones listed, 85% to 95% are singletons. The sequences come from peripheral blood, collected 28 days after the second AZD1222 dose. The receptor source for this set is an adult who received the AZD1222 COVID-19 vaccine. The CDR3 runs from the conserved cysteine through the conserved F or W. D genes are given only for firm matches. Size tells how often a clone was seen (once, few, many) or the class of an expanded clone, and some rows leave it out.

>TRBV28|NA|TRBJ1-5|NA
CASSRRWDILSNQPQHF
TGTGCCAGCAGTCGGCGCTGGGACATACTTAGCAATCAGCCCCAGCATTTT
>TRBV5-1|NA|TRBJ1-1|NA
CASSPTPGPGTEAFF
TGCGCCAGCAGCCCTACGCCGGGCCCCGGCACTGAAGCTTTCTTT
>TRBV5-1|NA|TRBJ1-1|NA
CASSLGQESEAFF
TGCGCCAGCAGCTTGGGACAGGAGTCTGAAGCTTTCTTT
>TRBV18|once|TRBJ2-5|NA
CASSPGRGAGETQYF
TGTGCCAGCTCACCGGGTCGCGGGGCTGGAGAGACCCAGTACTTC
>TRBV5-6|NA|TRBJ1-2|NA
CASSFNYGYTF
TGTGCCAGCAGCTTTAACTATGGCTACACCTTC
>TRBV11-2|NA|TRBJ1-2|NA
CASSLDAAGHGYTF
TGTGCCAGCAGCTTAGACGCGGCAGGACATGGCTACACCTTC
>TRBV9|NA|TRBJ1-2|TRBD1
CASSPRQGSNYGYTF
TGTGCCAGCAGCCCACGACAGGGCTCTAACTATGGCTACACCTTC
>TRBV18|NA|TRBJ1-2|NA
CASSPGDRTYGYTF
TGTGCCAGCTCACCAGGAGACAGAACTTATGGCTACACCTTC
>TRBV6-2/TRBV6-3|once|TRBJ1-2|TRBD1
CASSPDDRGMYGYTF
TGTGCCAGCAGCCCCGACGACAGGGGGATGTATGGCTACACCTTC
>TRBV11-2|NA|TRBJ1-1|TRBD1
CASSLAGTGRFEAFF
TGTGCCAGCAGCTTAGCGGGGACAGGTCGCTTTGAAGCTTTCTTT
>TRBV6-5|NA|TRBJ1-2|NA
CASTPVRTANYGYTF
TGTGCCAGCACTCCAGTCCGGACAGCTAACTATGGCTACACCTTC
>TRBV27|NA|TRBJ1-5|TRBD1
CASSFRGGLDVFKGNQPQHF
TGTGCCAGCAGTTTCAGAGGGGGCCTCGACGTGTTTAAGGGCAATCAGCCCCAGCATTTT
>TRBV6-5|NA|TRBJ1-2|NA
CASTPTGDYGYIF
TGTGCCAGCACCCCGACCGGGGACTATGGCTACATCTTC
>TRBV2|few|TRBJ1-1|NA
CASSVQGLEAFF
TGTGCCAGCAGTGTACAAGGACTCGAAGCTTTCTTT
>TRBV10-1|NA|TRBJ1-1|NA
CASSHRAAHTEAFF
TGCGCCAGCAGTCATAGGGCGGCCCACACTGAAGCTTTCTTT
>TRBV11-2|NA|TRBJ2-1|TRBD1
CASSFTGGPNNEQFF
TGTGCCAGCAGCTTCACAGGGGGGCCCAACAATGAGCAGTTCTTC
>TRBV9|NA|TRBJ2-1|NA
CASSFDSIGTGQFF
TGTGCCAGCAGCTTCGACTCAATTGGTACGGGGCAGTTCTTC
>TRBV14|NA|TRBJ1-1|NA
CASSLQGALSTEAFF
TGTGCCAGCAGCCTACAGGGCGCGCTGAGCACTGAAGCTTTCTTT
>TRBV28|NA|TRBJ1-5|NA
CASREVGQPQHF
TGTGCCAGCAGGGAGGTAGGTCAGCCCCAGCATTTT
>TRBV5-4|NA|TRBJ1-2|NA
CASSQSGQVNYGYTF
TGTGCCAGCAGCCAATCCGGGCAGGTCAACTATGGCTACACCTTC
>TRBV11-3|NA|TRBJ1-2|TRBD1
CASSLDAPGQGNYGYTF
TGTGCCAGCAGCTTGGACGCCCCGGGACAGGGAAACTATGGCTACACCTTC
>TRBV27|NA|TRBJ2-7|TRBD1
CASSLRPGQGGEQYF
TGTGCCAGCAGTCTTCGACCGGGACAGGGCGGCGAGCAGTACTTC
>TRBV28|NA|TRBJ2-1|TRBD2
CASSPTSGPVNEQFF
TGTGCCAGCAGTCCAACTAGCGGGCCGGTCAATGAGCAGTTCTTC
>TRBV7-3|NA|TRBJ2-3|NA
CTSSLSGHGGSTDTQYF
TGTACCAGCAGCTTATCGGGACATGGCGGTAGCACAGATACGCAGTATTTT
>TRBV10-2|once|TRBJ2-3|NA
CASRGRWSGAPDTQYF
TGCGCCAGCAGAGGGCGATGGTCAGGGGCCCCAGATACGCAGTATTTT
>TRBV5-1|NA|TRBJ1-1|TRBD1
CASSRRQGKNTEAFF
TGCGCCAGCAGCCGGCGACAGGGCAAGAACACTGAAGCTTTCTTT
>TRBV19|NA|TRBJ1-5|NA
CATTLIGGNQPQHF
TGTGCCACCACGTTAATCGGGGGCAATCAGCCCCAGCATTTT
>TRBV5-1|NA|TRBJ2-7|TRBD2
CASRPGLRGQYEQYF
TGCGCCAGCAGACCGGGACTACGCGGGCAATACGAGCAGTACTTC
>TRBV2|NA|TRBJ2-6|NA
CASSTGTARWGANVLTF
TGTGCCAGCAGTACCGGGACGGCCAGGTGGGGGGCCAACGTCCTGACTTTC
>TRBV23-1|NA|TRBJ1-1|NA
CASSRRRTSHTEAFF
TGCGCCAGCAGTCGCCGACGCACGTCGCACACTGAAGCTTTCTTT
>TRBV3-1/TRBV3-2|NA|TRBJ2-1|NA
CASSQHWGRHSYNEQFF
TGTGCCAGCAGCCAACATTGGGGGCGCCACTCCTACAATGAGCAGTTCTTC
>TRBV7-6|NA|TRBJ2-3|TRBD1
CASSRGGWGDTQYF
TGTGCCAGCTCTCGAGGGGGCTGGGGAGATACGCAGTATTTT
>TRBV2|NA|TRBJ2-3|NA
CASSENPVGTDTQYF
TGTGCCAGCAGTGAGAACCCTGTTGGCACAGATACGCAGTATTTT
>TRBV11-2|NA|TRBJ1-1|NA
CASSKVGVNTEAFF
TGTGCCAGCAGCAAGGTCGGTGTGAACACTGAAGCTTTCTTT
>TRBV20-1|NA|TRBJ2-3|TRBD2
CSLKASGVVYF
TGCAGCTTAAAGGCTAGCGGGGTGGTGTATTTT
>TRBV7-8|NA|TRBJ2-7|NA
CASSRPPGRTFANSYEQYF
TGTGCCAGCAGCCGACCCCCGGGACGAACATTCGCTAACTCCTACGAGCAGTACTTC
>TRBV6-4|NA|TRBJ2-1|TRBD2
CASSPLAGGNTEQFF
TGTGCCAGCAGTCCTCTGGCGGGGGGCAACACTGAGCAGTTCTTC
>TRBV7-3|NA|TRBJ2-1|TRBD1
CASSTRQGPTNEQFF
TGTGCCAGCAGCACTCGACAGGGGCCCACCAATGAGCAGTTCTTC
>TRBV7-8|once|TRBJ1-4|TRBD1
CASSLMRDRNEKLFF
TGTGCCAGCAGCTTGATGAGGGACAGGAATGAAAAACTGTTTTTT
>TRBV11-3|NA|TRBJ2-1|NA
CASSLDLGRYNEQFF
TGTGCCAGCAGCTTAGATCTAGGTAGATACAATGAGCAGTTCTTC
>TRBV11-2|NA|TRBJ1-2|NA
CASSSPSGYGYTF
TGTGCCAGCAGCTCCCCCTCCGGCTATGGCTACACCTTC
>TRBV7-2|NA|TRBJ1-5|NA
CASSFSAGASRQPQHF
TGTGCCAGCAGCTTTTCGGCAGGGGCTTCGAGACAGCCCCAGCATTTT
>TRBV9|NA|TRBJ1-4|NA
CASSNPATNEKLFF
TGTGCCAGCAGCAACCCAGCAACTAATGAAAAACTGTTTTTT
>TRBV13|NA|TRBJ2-7|TRBD2
CASRSGTRPYEQYF
TGTGCCAGCCGTAGTGGGACTAGACCTTACGAGCAGTACTTC
>TRBV2|NA|TRBJ1-5|NA
CASSGEGFSNQPQHF
TGTGCCAGCAGTGGGGAGGGGTTTAGCAATCAGCCCCAGCATTTT
>TRBV6-2/TRBV6-3|NA|TRBJ2-1|NA
CASSYSGHRKSSYNEQFF
TGTGCCAGCAGTTACTCGGGTCACAGGAAAAGCTCCTACAATGAGCAGTTCTTC